Below, one T cell receptor (beta chain) is given with its context. The data derive from a study of control samples from healthy donors and cancer patients. The data were produced by immunoSEQ multiplex PCR, yet TCRdb's version contains in-frame clones alone and is incomplete. This table holds 130,000 or so clones, 80% to 90% found once. Material for sequencing was blood. The TCR originated in a man in his forties in good health.

The CDR3 sequence is CSVGIRGRIAFF. The CDR3 DNA reads TGCAGCGTTGGAATCCGTGGGAGGATAGCTTTCTTT. V usage is TRBV29-1 and J usage is TRBJ1-1; the D is unclear. CDR3 size: 12 residues. Germline-derived CDR1 and CDR2 are SQVTM and ANQGSEA. With 4 bases removed from V and 10 bases from J, the gap between germline ends came to 16 bases.